Presented here are 7 T cell receptor beta chains from one specimen sequenced in a study of CD8 T cells in Susac syndrome. With random hexamers, reverse transcription was performed on roughly 0.5 to 1 ug of RNA. TCRdb fed the immunoSEQ multiplex PCR reads into MiXCR, producing one record per CDR3 protein. Of over 130,000 distinct CDR3 sequences in the sample, roughly 94% are singletons; the top ten hold roughly 0.14%. The sequenced sample consisted of CD4+ T cells from PBMCs. The receptors derive from a human donor with Susac syndrome.

This clonotype was recorded once. The chain recombines TRBV20-1 with TRBJ2-5; no definite D call. Germline CDR1 reads DFQATT; CDR2 reads SNEGSKA (reference sequence). CDR3 size: 12 residues. The CDR3 bases are TGCAGCGGAATCCGGGTACAAGAGACCCAGTACTTC. This codes for CSGIRVQETQYF.

The rearrangement links TRBV18 to TRBJ1-4; D call uncertain. V was shortened by 4 bases and J by 4 bases, with 19 bases between the two germline ends. CDR3 length: 17 amino acids. In germline, CDR1 is KGHSH, CDR2 LQKENI. The CDR3 here is CASSLSGSGLGNEKLFF. The DNA for the CDR3 is TGTGCCAGCTCACTTTCTGGGAGTGGGCTCGGTAATGAAAAACTGTTTTTT.

V and J are TRBV5-6 and TRBJ2-1; 7 positions match TRBD2. This CDR3 spans 14 amino acids. The germline gives CDR1 SGHDT, CDR2 YYEEEE. The V and J ends lost 1 base and 6 bases, in that order; junction bases with no gene match: 4. CDR3 nucleotides: TGTGCCAGCAGCTTGACGGGGGGACTCAATGAGCAGTTCTTC. This gives the protein CASSLTGGLNEQFF. The variable domain in full, completed from reference TRBV5-6 and TRBJ2-1, reads DAGVTQSPTHLIKTRGQQVTLRCSPKSGHDTVSWYQQALGQGPQFIFQYYEEEERQRGNFPDRFSGHQFPNYSSELNVNALLLGDSALYLCASSLTGGLNEQFFGPGTRLTVL.

V is TRBV30 and J is TRBJ1-1; D not resolved. Looked up from germline, CDR1 is GTSNPN and CDR2 is SVGIG (reference sequence). The CDR3 consists of 14 residues. V was cut by 0 bases and J by 0 bases, with 8 bases left in between. CDR3 sequence (DNA): TGTGCCTGGAGTGTCTTTGCCCTGAACACTGAAGCTTTCTTT. Translation: CAWSVFALNTEAFF.

The chain combines TRBV28 with TRBJ2-7; D unresolved. This CDR3 comprises 12 residues. The germline gives CDR1 MDHEN, CDR2 SYDVKM. The germline V and J ends were trimmed by 6 bases and 4 bases, with 10 bases remaining between them. In DNA form, the CDR3 reads TGTGCCAGCAGGGAGATGGGATACGAGCAGTACTTC. Residues: CASREMGYEQYF. The full variable domain, with the rest looked up from reference TRBV28 and TRBJ2-7, is DVKVTQSSRYLVKRTGEKVFLECVQDMDHENMFWYRQDPGLGLRLIYFSYDVKMKEKGDIPEGYSVSREKKERFSLILESASTNQTSMYLCASREMGYEQYFGPGTRLTVT.

J is TRBJ2-1 and V is TRBV20-1, with 10 nucleotides matching TRBD2. The trim removed 6 bases at V and 6 bases at J, leaving 8 bases unmatched. The germline V gene has CDR1 DFQATT and CDR2 SNEGSKA (reference sequence). This CDR3 spans 14 amino acids. CDR3 coding DNA: TGCAGTGCAGCTCCTAGCGGGAGCTCCAATGAGCAGTTCTTC. It translates to CSAAPSGSSNEQFF.

V gene TRBV18 combines with J gene TRBJ2-1, with 10 nucleotides matching TRBD1. This CDR3 comprises 15 residues. Trimming took 6 bases from V and 6 from J; bases not matched to a gene: 8. Germline V CDR1 and CDR2: KGHSH, LQKENI. CDR3 in DNA: TGTGCCAGCTCGCTGGGACAGGGGAACCTCAATGAGCAGTTCTTC. Translation: CASSLGQGNLNEQFF.